This record concerns one T cell receptor beta chain sequence. Antigen unknown. The sample comes from a study of shared clonotypes between healthy human individuals. This CDR3 spans 17 amino acids. Trimming removed 5 bases from V and 0 bases from J; junction bases left unmatched: 9. Germline assignment: CDR1 LNHNV and CDR2 YYDKDF (reference sequence). Only in-frame clones appear in the TCRdb table, and some are missing; sequencing was by immunoSEQ multiplex PCR. This sample has about 470,000 clones, with 79% found just once. Overall study results and limits: Genetic and exposure-history diversity was limited by the few donors.

This TCR was recovered from a woman in her forties in good health. Some clones in this sample may be carry-over from other donors' samples. The genes are TRBV15 and TRBJ2-3; the match to TRBD1 covers 9 bases. The sample consisted of PBMCs. CDR3 sequence: CATSFGQGRRSTDTQYF. Written as DNA, the CDR3 is TGTGCCACCAGCTTCGGACAGGGGCGGCGGAGCACAGATACGCAGTATTTT.